This T cell receptor beta chain comes out of a study of shared clonotypes between healthy human individuals (dated by TCRdb to the early 2020s). Background on the whole study: A few men and a couple of women, aged 18 to 49 years, made up the cohort. To estimate repertoire size and how much clonotype sharing occurs between individuals, the study deeply sequenced the blood TCR repertoires of five or six healthy adults. Different laboratories and diverse techniques were used to prepare libraries and sequence TCR repertoires, to increase sequencing depth and limit assay-specific biases. For each donor, three plates each were used for CD4 naive and CD4 memory, two plates were used for CD8 naive, and one plate was used for CD8 memory. Leukapheresis yielded between about 0.8 and 8.9 billion PBMCs per donor.

Healthy HIV-negative adults with no recently reported acute infections or vaccinations were included as donors. Only Caucasian adults living in Nashville, Tennessee, USA were represented among the donors. CD8 memory samples were composed of magnetically selected CD45RO+ cells combined with CCR7-negative CD45RA+ effector memory (TemRA) cells. Blood was obtained by leukapheresis, after which PBMCs were separated by Ficoll-Histopaque density gradient centrifugation and cryopreserved in liquid nitrogen vapor phase. Purity and quantity of every magnetically sorted T cell population were checked by analytical flow cytometry. Genomic DNA was isolated from each sorted fraction and quantified by UV absorbance on a Nanodrop 2000c. About this clone itself: Its recognized antigen is unknown. Qualities for individual bases were not recorded, and no much larger clone is one base off.

TCR CDR3 regions were amplified from genomic DNA by multiplex PCR using the deep immunoSEQ assay. Genomic DNA extracted from each cell subset was distributed evenly over all wells of several immunoSEQ 96-well plates, and each plate served as one replicate. For sorted subsets, approximately 210 ng genomic DNA, equal to tens of thousands of T cell genomes, was loaded into each replicate PCR. The purified libraries were quantified using a Qubit 3.0 fluorometer, sized with a Bioanalyzer 2100, and then quantified again using the KAPA Library Quantification kit. Each immunoSEQ 96-well plate was sequenced on its own single-read 150-cycle Illumina NextSeq 550 flow cell. The published analysis was carried out like this. Because the immunoSEQ output included only junctional sequences and no quality scores, the filtering could not be the same as the filtering used for full-length reads. To assign V/J genes and CDR3, sequences were annotated against IMGT germline references using PyIR, a Python wrapper for IgBLAST v1.9. Any read was removed if the V/J assignment was weak (E-value above 1e-6), the CDR3 was missing, or the read contained stop codons, out-of-frame junctions, or ambiguous translated residues. A V3J clonotype was defined by an identical inferred V gene, J gene, and CDR3 amino acid sequence. Percentage overlap between repertoires was calculated by dividing the number of shared unique clonotypes by the size of the smaller repertoire. RTK rarefaction, the Chao1 estimator, and Recon v2.1 estimates of unobserved clonotypes were used to assess repertoire richness. Generation probabilities for all TCRbeta clonotypes obtained by the gDNA method from several donors were computed using OLGA. Entries here come from immuneACCESS through TCRdb and include only in-frame sequences with V and J called. Some clones fail to appear in such tables; in the studies checked, an unresolved V gene covers under half of the shortfall, and the cause of the remainder is unknown. V and J calls and clone size come straight from that table; D and trimming were deduced from the DNA. This sample has about 110,000 clones in its table, and under 70% of those were observed once. Jointly, the top ten make up approximately 24% of the sample.

What the authors observed across the whole study: Pairwise subsampling indicated that sequencing depth was expected to affect the degree of clonotype sharing among donors. Clonotypes shared by all four sorted-subset donors showed higher generation probabilities than non-shared clonotypes. About 4.5% of naive CD4, 3.5% of naive CD8, around 2.3% of memory CD4, and 0.4% of memory CD8 clonotypes were shared across a few donors. Only blood was sampled, and tissue TCR repertoires likely differ from those in blood. Larger estimated clonotype richness was generally found for naive subsets than for memory subsets. Rarefaction of sorted-subset datasets indicated incomplete sequencing despite the large sequencing depth. The genetic and exposure-history diversity represented was limited by the small number of donors.

CDR1 MNHEY and CDR2 SMNVEV were looked up in the germline V gene (reference sequence). V loses 7 bases, J loses 7 bases, and the germline ends lie 14 bases apart. Reading from cysteine to phenylalanine, the CDR3 counts 13 amino acids. Only the CDR3 DNA is retained, 39 bases long and in frame from the first base. The receptor comes from a woman under 40 in good health. Sequenced input: memory CD8+ T cells sorted from blood. The sample's cell subset or site, from its label and the paper: CD45RO+ cells pooled with CCR7-negative TemRA cells. The chain joins TRBV27 to TRBJ2-1, with TRBD2 as a weak D call on 6 bases. Read as DNA, the sequence is TGTGCCAGCAAGGAGAATAGCGGAAATGAGCAGTTCTTC. Its translation reads: CASKENSGNEQFF.